These 32 T cell receptor beta chains were all obtained from the same sample, sequenced in a study of T cell responses to AZD1222 COVID-19 vaccine. The repertoire was sequenced with immunoSEQ multiplex PCR; TCRdb's copy has only in-frame clones and lacks some. The repertoire has more than 150,000 clones, around 94% of them found once; the top ten carry about 1.5%. The source was peripheral blood, collected 28 days after the second AZD1222 dose. The receptors were gathered from an adult who received the AZD1222 COVID-19 vaccine.

This chain connects TRBV19 to TRBJ2-7; D possibly corresponds to TRBD2 (6 bases). V lost 10 bases and J 2 bases, leaving 9 bases between the germline ends. This CDR3 region has 11 residues. Looked up from germline, CDR1 is LNHDA and CDR2 is SQIVND (reference sequence). CDR3 in DNA: TGTGCCACAGGAGGGCCCTACGAGCAGTACTTC. As protein: CATGGPYEQYF.

V is TRBV6-5 and J is TRBJ2-7; TRBD1 might be the D (5 bases). V shed 2 bases and J shed 2 bases, with 13 bases lying between them. CDR1 and CDR2 from the germline V gene are MNHEY and SVGAGI. The CDR3 is made up of 15 amino acids. In DNA form, the CDR3 reads TGTGCCAGCAGTTACGTCCCTCAACAGGCCTACGAGCAGTACTTC. Translating it yields CASSYVPQQAYEQYF.

The chain carries TRBV6-5 and TRBJ1-2; a possible D gene is TRBD1 (5 bases). The CDR3 runs to 15 residues. Germline V gene data show CDR1 as MNHEY and CDR2 as SVGAGI. V lost 2 bases and J lost 4, with 14 bases in between. This chain's CDR3 is CASSYGGTSLYGYTF. Here the CDR3 DNA reads TGTGCCAGCAGTTACGGTGGGACCTCTCTCTATGGCTACACCTTC.

V and J are TRBV7-6 and TRBJ2-1, with D possibly TRBD2 on 6 matching bases. Germline CDR1 is SGHVS and CDR2 is FNYEAQ. The CDR3 runs to 15 residues. The ends were cut back, 5 bases at V and 3 bases at J, with 14 bases in the middle. The CDR3 coding sequence is TGTGCCAGCAGCCCAAACGGGGGAGACTACAATGAGCAGTTCTTC. It yields the protein CASSPNGGDYNEQFF. The whole variable domain, filled in from reference TRBV7-6 and TRBJ2-1, reads GAGVSQSPRYKVTKRGQDVALRCDPISGHVSLYWYRQALGQGPEFLTYFNYEAQQDKSGLPNDRFSAERPEGSISTLTIQRTEQRDSAMYRCASSPNGGDYNEQFFGPGTRLTVL.

The table lists this clone with a count of one. This chain connects TRBV7-2 to TRBJ2-7; D could derive from TRBD1 or TRBD2 (6 bases each). Trimming shortened V by 4 bases and J by 3 bases, and 10 bases separated the two germline ends. CDR1 SGHTA and CDR2 FQGNSA come from the germline V gene. The CDR3 is 13 amino acids. The CDR3: CASSWGANYEQYF. The CDR3 DNA reads as TGTGCCAGCAGCTGGGGGGCGAACTACGAGCAGTACTTC.

The chain combines TRBV11-2 with TRBJ2-1; 10 nucleotides match TRBD2. The germline V gene has CDR1 SGHAT and CDR2 FQNNGV. The V and J ends lost 2 bases and 4 bases, in that order; junction bases with no gene match: 8. CDR3 length equals 17 residues. CDR3 in amino acids: CASSLSLAGAEYNEQFF. The CDR3 DNA sequence: TGTGCCAGCAGCTTATCGCTAGCGGGAGCCGAATACAATGAGCAGTTCTTC.

Notes on this clone: The sample carries other DNA sequences with the same CDR3. The V gene is TRBV6-5, the J gene TRBJ1-2, with 7 bases fitting TRBD1. The V gene end was trimmed by 6 bases and the J gene end by 1 base; junction bases not matched to a gene: 2. This CDR3 comprises 13 residues. From germline, CDR1 is MNHEY and CDR2 SVGAGI. The CDR3 loop reads CASSSGGNYGYTF. The CDR3 DNA follows: TGTGCCAGCAGCTCAGGGGGTAACTATGGCTACACCTTC.

V gene TRBV6-5 combines with J gene TRBJ2-1; D is undetermined. The CDR3 contains 13 residues. Per germline, CDR1 MNHEY and CDR2 SVGAGI. The V end lost 7 bases, the J end lost 8 bases, and 15 bases lay between the germline ends. CDR3 bases: TGTGCCAGCATATCGGTATTAGGTGATGAGCAGTTCTTC. Translation gives CASISVLGDEQFF.

V usage is TRBV5-6 and J usage is TRBJ1-2, with 9 bases lining up with TRBD1. V shed 4 bases and J 1 base; nucleotides not matched to a gene: 8. The CDR3 has 16 amino acids. CDR1 and CDR2 (germline): SGHDT, YYEEEE. CDR3 bases: TGTGCCAGCAGCAACGACAGGGGGTTCGGTAACTATGGCTACACCTTC. This translates into CASSNDRGFGNYGYTF.

This clone was seen only once. V and J are TRBV4-2 and TRBJ2-7; D gene unclear. Germline CDR1 reads LGHNA; CDR2 reads YNFKEQ. Trimming cost V 0 bases and J 1 base, with 7 bases left between them. This CDR3 contains 14 residues. In DNA, the CDR3 is TGTGCCAGCAGCCAAGATAGGTGGTCCTACGAGCAGTACTTC. Translated, it gives CASSQDRWSYEQYF.

J is TRBJ2-1 and V is TRBV11-2; 10 bases line up with TRBD2. Germline values: CDR1 SGHAT, CDR2 FQNNGV. The CDR3 has 15 amino acids. V lost 0 bases and J lost 8; bases outside the gene matches: 4. CDR3 region: CASSLEAGGPHEQFF. The CDR3 region has the DNA TGTGCCAGCAGCTTAGAAGCGGGGGGGCCCCATGAGCAGTTCTTC.

V and J are TRBV27 and TRBJ1-1; TRBD1 might be the D (5 bases). Germline CDR1 is MNHEY and CDR2 is SMNVEV (reference sequence). The CDR3 has 13 residues. V was pared by 5 bases and J by 6 bases, with 13 bases between. CDR3 in amino acids: CASSATATAEAFF. CDR3 bases: TGTGCCAGCAGTGCGACAGCCACGGCTGAAGCTTTCTTT.

The rearrangement uses TRBV18 and TRBJ2-3; 11 nucleotides agree with TRBD2. Germline CDR1 is KGHSH and CDR2 is LQKENI. This CDR3 is 20 amino acids long. V shed 0 bases, J shed 2 bases, and the junction held 13 bases outside the gene matches. The CDR3 nucleotides read TGTGCCAGCTCACCACCCAGGGAAGGGACTAGCGGAATATCCACAGATACGCAGTATTTT. This encodes CASSPPREGTSGISTDTQYF.

The V call is TRBV4-1, the J call TRBJ1-2, with 7 nucleotides matching TRBD1. The CDR3 runs to 14 residues. Germline V gene lookup returns CDR1 MGHRA and CDR2 YSYEKL. The trim removed 5 bases at V and 8 bases at J, leaving 11 bases unmatched. CDR3 protein: CASSAFTGDWGYTF. CDR3 bases: TGCGCCAGCAGCGCCTTCACAGGGGATTGGGGCTACACCTTC.

This clone was seen just once. This rearrangement joins TRBV7-9 to TRBJ1-1; no firm D call. V was pared by 5 bases and J by 7 bases, with 14 bases between. This CDR3 has 13 amino acids. Germline V gene data show CDR1 as SEHNR and CDR2 as FQNEAQ (reference sequence). DNA of the CDR3: TGTGCCAGCAGCCGGCCGGGAGTGGGTGAAGCTTTCTTT. It encodes CASSRPGVGEAFF.

The chain links TRBV14 to TRBJ1-1; a possible D gene is TRBD1 (5 bases). CDR3 length: 14 residues. Germline CDR1 reads SGHDN; CDR2 reads FVKESK. The V gene lost 7 bases and the J gene lost 0 bases, with 12 bases spanning the gap. CDR3 DNA: TGTGCCAGCAAACGGGACTCCATGAACACTGAAGCTTTCTTT. Amino acid sequence: CASKRDSMNTEAFF.

The chain combines TRBV5-1 with TRBJ2-5; maybe TRBD2 (6 bases). Germline V lookup: CDR1 SGHRS, CDR2 YFSETQ. V dropped 4 bases and J dropped 1 base, with 11 bases sitting between them. The CDR3 is made up of 14 amino acids. CDR3 amino acids: CASSGAGSQETQYF. As DNA, the CDR3 is TGCGCCAGCAGCGGAGCGGGTAGCCAAGAGACCCAGTACTTC.

This chain links TRBV6-5 with TRBJ2-3; D remains unclear. This CDR3 region has 15 residues. CDR1 and CDR2 (germline): MNHEY, SVGAGI. V lost 8 bases and J lost 0, with 15 bases in between. In DNA form, the CDR3 reads TGTGCCAGCGCGCTTACATACGGTAGCACAGATACGCAGTATTTT. Its translation is CASALTYGSTDTQYF.

In regard to this clone: The germline gene is not matched at one end of the junction; a read error may be the cause. The chain has TRBV7-7 and TRBJ1-3; D ambiguous. Per germline, CDR1 SSHAT and CDR2 FNYEAQ (reference sequence). The CDR3 loop spans 17 amino acids. The CDR3 DNA follows: TGTGCTAGCAGCTTAAATTTGGCGGGCGGCTCTGGAAACACCATATATTTT. The encoded protein is CASSLNLAGGSGNTIYF.

The chain is built from TRBV19 and TRBJ2-7, with D possibly being TRBD1 (6 bases). Per the germline V gene, CDR1 is LNHDA and CDR2 is SQIVND (reference sequence). The germline V and J ends were trimmed by 2 bases and 5 bases, with 16 bases remaining between them. CDR3 size: 15 residues. The CDR3 loop is CASSILYTGLDEQYF. Here the CDR3 DNA reads TGTGCCAGTAGTATATTATACACAGGGTTGGACGAGCAGTACTTC.

This clone was recorded a few times. This chain links TRBV5-1 with TRBJ1-6; 8 bases are shared with TRBD1. The V gene end was trimmed by 2 bases and the J gene end by 8 bases; junction bases not matched to a gene: 9. The CDR3 runs 16 residues. Germline values: CDR1 SGHRS, CDR2 YFSETQ. CDR3 protein: CASSLAGGVIDSPLHF. Here the CDR3 DNA reads TGCGCCAGCAGCTTAGCAGGGGGCGTTATCGATTCACCCCTCCACTTT.

The chain couples TRBV4-1 to TRBJ2-7; 8 bases map to TRBD2. V shed 4 bases and J 0 bases; nucleotides not matched to a gene: 8. CDR3 length: 16 residues. Germline V CDR1 and CDR2: MGHRA, YSYEKL. CDR3 nucleotide sequence: TGCGCCAGCAGCCCGCGATTCAGCGGGAGCTCCTACGAGCAGTACTTC. Encoded protein: CASSPRFSGSSYEQYF.

The rearrangement joins TRBV7-2 to TRBJ1-1; TRBD1 is a possible D gene (6 bases). Per germline, CDR1 SGHTA and CDR2 FQGNSA. Trimming removed 0 bases from V and 0 bases from J, with 11 bases in between. The CDR3 covers 16 residues. CDR3 protein: CASSLARGPMNTEAFF. The CDR3 region has the DNA TGTGCCAGCAGCTTAGCCAGGGGCCCCATGAACACTGAAGCTTTCTTT.

Concerning this clone itself: Other nucleotide sequences in the sample specify the same CDR3. The chain couples TRBV2 to TRBJ1-5; D unclear. The V gene lost 4 bases and the J gene lost 0 bases, with 7 bases spanning the gap. CDR1 SNHLY and CDR2 FYNNEI come from the germline V gene. The CDR3 is 14 amino acids. The CDR3 is CASSGRDSNQPQHF. The CDR3 bases are TGTGCCAGCAGTGGCAGAGATAGCAATCAGCCCCAGCATTTT.

CDR3 amino acids: CASSNEGYEQYF. CDR3 nucleotides: TGTGCCAGCAGCAACGAGGGATACGAGCAGTACTTC. This sequence joins TRBV12-3 or TRBV12-4 and TRBJ2-7, with D perhaps TRBD2 (5 bases). The CDR3 sequence is 12 residues long. The V end was cut by 6 bases, the J end by 4 bases, with 10 bases between.

V is TRBV2 and J is TRBJ2-6; D not resolved. Trimming took 3 bases from V and 0 from J, leaving 9 bases between them. CDR3 length equals 16 residues. Germline V gene sequence: CDR1 SNHLY, CDR2 FYNNEI. CDR3: CASSEKGDSGANVLTF. DNA for the CDR3: TGTGCCAGCAGTGAGAAGGGTGACTCTGGGGCCAACGTCCTGACTTTC.

This sequence joins TRBV5-1 and TRBJ2-7; a weak D match, TRBD2 (6 bases). V shed 3 bases and J shed 5 bases, with 9 bases lying between them. Germline V gene data show CDR1 as SGHRS and CDR2 as YFSETQ. The CDR3 consists of 12 residues. CDR3 nucleotide sequence: TGCGCCAGCAGCTCCTGGGGGGACGAGCAGTACTTC. This codes for CASSSWGDEQYF.

The sample holds one count of this clone. A much larger clone lies a single base off, so this may be a read error. V and J are TRBV20-1 and TRBJ1-1, with D unclear. The CDR3 is made up of 11 amino acids. Germline CDR1 DFQATT, CDR2 SNEGSKA (reference sequence). The CDR3 spells CSAEVNTEAFF. DNA of the CDR3: TGCAGCGCGGAGGTGAACACTGAAGCTTTCTTT.

The rearrangement uses TRBV18 and TRBJ1-2; 10 positions agree with TRBD1. V lost 3 bases, J lost 4 bases, and 5 bases stayed unmatched. This CDR3 comprises 15 residues. CDR1 and CDR2 from the germline V gene are KGHSH and LQKENI. The CDR3 region is CASSPPRTGGYGYTF. In DNA, the CDR3 is TGTGCCAGCTCACCGCCCAGGACAGGGGGCTATGGCTACACCTTC.

The J gene is TRBJ1-5, the V gene TRBV10-2, with TRBD1 identical over 7 bases. Per the germline V gene, CDR1 is WSHSY and CDR2 is SAAADI. This CDR3 has 16 amino acids. V shed 4 bases, J shed 0 bases, and the junction held 6 bases outside the gene matches. The CDR3 DNA reads TGCGCCAGCAGTGGCGGGACAGCCGATAGCAATCAGCCCCAGCATTTT. Protein sequence: CASSGGTADSNQPQHF.

The chain links TRBV7-2 to TRBJ2-5, with TRBD1 matching 7 bases. The CDR3 sequence is 15 residues long. V lost 4 bases, J lost 5 bases, and 10 bases stayed unmatched. CDR1 is SGHTA, CDR2 FQGNSA, per germline. The CDR3 coding sequence is TGTGCCAGCAGCTACGACAGGGTCGGATGGGAGACCCAGTACTTC. It is translated as CASSYDRVGWETQYF.

J is TRBJ2-7 and V is TRBV27, with TRBD1 identical over 8 bases. The germline V gene encodes CDR1 MNHEY and CDR2 SMNVEV (reference sequence). The CDR3 length is 16 residues. The junction had 13 bases not matched to a gene; V was cut back by 6 bases and J by 3 bases. The CDR3 spells CASSRGGRGPYYEQYF. As DNA, the CDR3 is TGTGCCAGCAGCCGGGGCGGCAGGGGGCCATACTACGAGCAGTACTTC.